This is a list of T cell receptor beta chains from one sample in a study of cytomegalovirus exposure and HLA in healthy donors. The protocol was immunoSEQ multiplex PCR, while the TCRdb copy is restricted to in-frame clones and leaves out a portion. The data contain about 73,000 clones, roughly 82% of them singletons. The sample taken for sequencing was PBMCs. These receptor sequences come from a man aged 70-80 years in good health and CMV-seronegative. Both conserved end residues are part of each CDR3. D genes are given only for firm matches. Part of the rows lack a size; the others show once, few, many or a class for expanded clones.

size	V	J	D	DNA	CDR3
few	TRBV5-4	TRBJ1-4	.	TGTGCCAGCAGCTTGTTCGGGGTTGGAGAAAAACTGTTTTTT	CASSLFGVGEKLFF
.	TRBV29-1	TRBJ1-1	.	TGCAGCGGCGACATGGGCACTGAAGCTTTCTTT	CSGDMGTEAFF
.	TRBV19	TRBJ2-1	.	TGTGCCAGTAATGATGATATTAGGGGTGGTGAGCAGTTCTTC	CASNDDIRGGEQFF
.	TRBV9	TRBJ2-1	.	TGTGCCAGCAGCAATTTATTGCCGGGACTCGGTGAGGCAAATGAGCAGTTCTTC	CASSNLLPGLGEANEQFF
.	TRBV19	TRBJ1-5	.	TGTGCCAGTAGTATCGAGGGGGTTGGGGGTCAGCCCCAGCATTTT	CASSIEGVGGQPQHF
.	TRBV30	TRBJ1-5	.	TGTGCCTGGAGTATACAGATCTTCAATCAGCCCCAGCATTTT	CAWSIQIFNQPQHF
.	TRBV7-9	TRBJ1-1	.	TGTGCCAGCAGCTTACAGGGCGGGAACACTGAAGCTTTCTTT	CASSLQGGNTEAFF
few	TRBV5-1	TRBJ2-7	.	TGCGCCAGCAGCTTGGACATAACGTCCTACGAGCAGTACTTC	CASSLDITSYEQYF
.	TRBV29-1	TRBJ1-1	.	TGCAGCGTCGTCTGGGGGCAGGGCACTGAAGCTTTCTTT	CSVVWGQGTEAFF
once	TRBV18	TRBJ2-2	.	TGTGCCAGCTCTTTGGACAGGAACACCGGGGAGCTGTTTTTT	CASSLDRNTGELFF
.	TRBV19	TRBJ2-2	TRBD1	TGTGCCAGTAGTACCTACAGGGGAACCGGGGAGCTGTTTTTT	CASSTYRGTGELFF
few	TRBV2	TRBJ1-4	TRBD1	TGTGCCAGCAGCGGGGACAGATTGGAAAAACTGTTTTTT	CASSGDRLEKLFF
few	TRBV21-1	TRBJ2-3	.	TGTGCCAGCCACCCGACAATCACGGGACAGGGTGGTTTCGGCGTAGATACGCAGTATTTT	CASHPTITGQGGFGVDTQYF
.	TRBV14	TRBJ2-1	.	TGTGCCAGCAGCCAGTATAGTGAGCAGTTCTTC	CASSQYSEQFF
once	TRBV7-9	TRBJ1-5	.	TGTTCCAGCAGCTTAGGAGACAGTTATAGCAATCAGCCCCAGCATTTT	CSSSLGDSYSNQPQHF
.	TRBV6-1	TRBJ2-4	TRBD1	TGTGCCAGCAGTAGGGCAGGGGGCCGGGACATTCAGTACTTC	CASSRAGGRDIQYF
.	TRBV7-2	TRBJ2-7	.	TGTGCCAGCAGCTTACGGGTAGACAACAGGGTATCCGCCTACGAGCAGTACTTC	CASSLRVDNRVSAYEQYF
.	TRBV6-5	TRBJ1-1	.	TGTGCCAGCCGCCCCCAATCGGGGTCCAACACTGAAGCTTTCTTT	CASRPQSGSNTEAFF
.	TRBV6-5	TRBJ1-4	.	TGTGCCAGCAGTTACCGGGGATTACTTAATGAAAAACTGTTTTTT	CASSYRGLLNEKLFF
.	TRBV6-5	TRBJ2-1	TRBD2	TGTGCCAGCAGTTCCCTGGGACTAGCGCGGAATGAGCAGTTCTTC	CASSSLGLARNEQFF
few	TRBV28	TRBJ1-1	TRBD1	TGTGCCAGCAGTTTAGGCCGGGACAGCGAAGCTTTCTTT	CASSLGRDSEAFF
.	TRBV9	TRBJ2-1	TRBD2	TGTGCCAGCAGCGTAACTAGCGGGAGGGCCGGGGAGCAGTTCTTC	CASSVTSGRAGEQFF
.	TRBV10-1	TRBJ2-3	TRBD1	TGCGCCAGCAGCCGGGACAGTAGCACAGATACGCAGTATTTT	CASSRDSSTDTQYF
.	TRBV30	TRBJ2-1	TRBD2	TGTGCCTGGCTAGCCGGGACTAGCTCTCTCTCCTACAATGAGCAGTTCTTC	CAWLAGTSSLSYNEQFF
few	TRBV4-3	TRBJ2-7	TRBD1	TGCGCCAGCAGCCAAGCCGCGACAGGGGAATACGAGCAGTACTTC	CASSQAATGEYEQYF
.	TRBV5-1	TRBJ2-1	.	TGCGCCAGCAGCTTGGCCTCGGGGGTCCTCTACAATGAGCAGTTCTTC	CASSLASGVLYNEQFF
.	TRBV6-6	TRBJ1-2	.	TGTGCCAGCACCGGACCCTTCCCCCAGGGGATTGTTGGCTACACCTTC	CASTGPFPQGIVGYTF
.	TRBV6-6	TRBJ2-3	TRBD2	TGTGCCAGCAGTAAGACTAGCGGGGAAAGCACAGATACGCAGTATTTT	CASSKTSGESTDTQYF
.	TRBV7-9	TRBJ2-5	TRBD1	TGTGCCAGCAGCTTAGACAGGGGGCACCTCCAAGAGACCCAGTACTTC	CASSLDRGHLQETQYF
.	TRBV18	TRBJ1-1	.	TGTGCCAGCTCACCAATAAATAGTATTACGGGAGCCACTGAAGCTTTCTTT	CASSPINSITGATEAFF
.	TRBV7-9	TRBJ2-3	TRBD1	TGTGCCAGCAGCCCCTGGACAGGGGAGACAGATACGCAGTATTTT	CASSPWTGETDTQYF
.	TRBV7-8	TRBJ2-1	TRBD2	TGTGCCAGCAGCTTAGTCACGGGACTAGCGGGAGGACATGAGCAGTTCTTC	CASSLVTGLAGGHEQFF
.	TRBV29-1	TRBJ2-3	.	TGCAGCGTTGTCCTAGCCTACACAGATACGCAGTATTTT	CSVVLAYTDTQYF
.	TRBV10-1	TRBJ2-1	TRBD2	TGCGCCAGCAGTGGCCCGATACTAGCGGGGTCCTACAATGAGCAGTTCTTC	CASSGPILAGSYNEQFF
few	TRBV6-5	TRBJ1-2	.	TGTGCCAGCAGTTACTTCGCACATGATGGCTACACCTTC	CASSYFAHDGYTF
.	TRBV29-1	TRBJ2-1	TRBD2	TGCAGCGTTGAACCTTATAGGGCGGGAGTCACCTACAATGAGCAGTTCTTC	CSVEPYRAGVTYNEQFF
.	TRBV4-1	TRBJ1-4	TRBD1	TGCGCCAGCAGCCAACGGCCGGGACAGGGTAATGAAAAACTGTTTTTT	CASSQRPGQGNEKLFF
few	TRBV6-5	TRBJ1-4	.	TGTGCCAGCTCCCTATCAAGGGGAGACAGGCAACTGTTTTTT	CASSLSRGDRQLFF
few	TRBV6-6	TRBJ1-2	.	TGTGCCAGCAGGGCCGGGACAACTAACTATGGCTACACCTTC	CASRAGTTNYGYTF
.	TRBV29-1	TRBJ2-1	TRBD2	TGCAGCGTTGATTCGGGGGGGCCATATGAGCAGTTCTTC	CSVDSGGPYEQFF
.	TRBV6-5	TRBJ1-2	TRBD1	TGTGCCAGCGCGAAACAGGGGAACTATGGCTACACCTTC	CASAKQGNYGYTF
.	TRBV7-7	TRBJ2-3	TRBD2	TGTGCTAGCAGCCCAGGACTAGCAGGAGATACGCAGTATTTT	CASSPGLAGDTQYF
once	TRBV7-2	TRBJ1-6	.	TGTGCCAGCAGCTTATCCGGTCCCCTCCACTTT	CASSLSGPLHF
.	TRBV4-1	TRBJ2-3	TRBD2	TGCGCCAGCAGCAAAGTCCAGACTAGCGGAAACGTTGCAGATACGCAGTATTTT	CASSKVQTSGNVADTQYF
.	TRBV29-1	TRBJ1-2	TRBD1	TGCAGCGTTGAAAAACAGGGGGATGTTGGCTACACCTTC	CSVEKQGDVGYTF
.	TRBV27	TRBJ1-3	TRBD1	TGTGCCAGCAGCTTGACAGGGAAGGCCGGAAACACCATATATTTT	CASSLTGKAGNTIYF
.	TRBV7-9	TRBJ1-6	.	TGTTCCAGCAGCTTAGGTTATAGTAATTCACCCCTCCACTTT	CSSSLGYSNSPLHF
.	TRBV7-9	TRBJ1-1	.	TGTGCCAGCAGCTCGTGGGGACACTTCAACACTGAAGCTTTCTTT	CASSSWGHFNTEAFF
.	TRBV18	TRBJ2-5	TRBD2	TGTGCCAGCTCACCCAGGACTAGTGAGTCCCAAGAGACCCAGTACTTC	CASSPRTSESQETQYF
.	TRBV20-1	TRBJ2-5	.	TGCAGTGCTCTTAGCGCGGAGACCCAGTACTTC	CSALSAETQYF